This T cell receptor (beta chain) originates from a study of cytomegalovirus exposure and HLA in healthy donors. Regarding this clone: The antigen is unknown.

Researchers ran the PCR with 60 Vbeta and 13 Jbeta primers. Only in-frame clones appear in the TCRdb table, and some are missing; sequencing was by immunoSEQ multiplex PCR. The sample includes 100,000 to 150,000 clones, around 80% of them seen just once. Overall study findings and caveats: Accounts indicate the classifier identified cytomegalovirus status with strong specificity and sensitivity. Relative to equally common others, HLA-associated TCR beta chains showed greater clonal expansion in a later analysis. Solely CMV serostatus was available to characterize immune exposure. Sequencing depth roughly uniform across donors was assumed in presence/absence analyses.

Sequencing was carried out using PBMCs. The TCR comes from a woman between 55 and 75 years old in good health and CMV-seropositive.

This CDR3 is CASSETFLQPQHF. Here the CDR3 DNA reads TGTGCCAGCAGCGAAACTTTCCTTCAGCCCCAGCATTTT. The J gene is TRBJ1-5, the V gene TRBV6-1; D call uncertain. The germline CDR1 and CDR2 sequences are MNHNS and SASEGT. V was trimmed by 6 bases and J by 6 bases, leaving 12 bases between them. The length of the CDR3 is 13 residues.